This TCR beta chain was sequenced during a study of T cell responses to AZD1222 COVID-19 vaccine. Clones were read by immunoSEQ multiplex PCR, and TCRdb kept only the in-frame ones, dropping some. The sample has roughly 150,000 clones; 90% are singletons. The CDR3 consists of 13 residues. Trimming removed 1 base from V and 3 bases from J, with 4 bases in between. The germline V gene encodes CDR1 SEHNR and CDR2 FQNEAQ (reference sequence). The V gene is TRBV7-9, the J gene TRBJ1-5; unclear D gene. The clonotype was recovered from an adult in good health. Sequenced material: peripheral blood, taken on day 0 of AZD1222 vaccination. CDR3 sequence (DNA): TGTGCCAGCAGCTTAGGCGTCAATCAGCCCCAGCATTTT. It specifies CASSLGVNQPQHF. Full variable domain (remainder filled in from reference TRBV7-9 and TRBJ1-5): DTGVSQNPRHKITKRGQNVTFRCDPISEHNRLYWYRQTLGQGPEFLTYFQNEAQLEKSRLLSDRFSAERPKGSFSTLEIQRTEQGDSAMYLCASSLGVNQPQHFGDGTRLSIL.